The 20 T cell receptor beta chains reported below all come from one sample, sequenced in a study of cytomegalovirus exposure and HLA in healthy donors. PCR employed 60 Vbeta and 13 Jbeta primers. The protocol was immunoSEQ multiplex PCR, while the TCRdb copy is restricted to in-frame clones and leaves out a portion. Of under 150,000 clones listed, about 87% are singletons. Sequencing was done on a sample of PBMCs. These receptors were taken from a woman aged 25-40 years in good health and CMV-seronegative.

This sequence joins TRBV29-1 and TRBJ1-1; D is possibly TRBD1 (6 bases). The CDR3 is 13 amino acids. Germline V gene data show CDR1 as SQVTM and CDR2 as ANQGSEA. Here the CDR3 reads CGGEGGMNTEAFF. CDR3 DNA: TGCGGGGGGGAGGGGGGAATGAACACTGAAGCTTTCTTT.

The chain uses TRBV5-1 and TRBJ2-2; 8 bases agree with TRBD1. The V gene's germline CDR1 is SGHRS and CDR2 YFSETQ. V gave up 4 bases and J gave up 1 base; unmatched junction bases: 6. CDR3 length: 16 amino acids. CDR3 DNA sequence: TGCGCCAGCAGCCTCTTCGGGACAGGGAACACCGGGGAGCTGTTTTTT. Translated: CASSLFGTGNTGELFF.

There are a few counts of this clone. The genes are TRBV6-1 and TRBJ1-5; 9 bases are a match to TRBD1. V was pared by 7 bases and J by 4 bases, with 5 bases of the junction left unmatched. Germline assignment: CDR1 MNHNS and CDR2 SASEGT. CDR3 length: 14 amino acids. The CDR3: CASMTGGWNQPQHF. In DNA form, the CDR3 reads TGTGCCAGCATGACAGGGGGATGGAATCAGCCCCAGCATTTT.

The chain recombines TRBV7-2 with TRBJ2-1; TRBD2 agrees at 8 bases. Per germline, CDR1 SGHTA and CDR2 FQGNSA. The CDR3 runs to 15 residues. The V gene end was trimmed by 3 bases and the J gene end by 4 bases; junction bases not matched to a gene: 5. The CDR3 bases are TGTGCCAGCAGCTTCGGGGGGGTTAAATACAATGAGCAGTTCTTC. Protein: CASSFGGVKYNEQFF. Drawing the rest from reference TRBV7-2 and TRBJ2-1, the complete variable domain is GAGVSQSPSNKVTEKGKDVELRCDPISGHTALYWYRQSLGQGLEFLIYFQGNSAPDKSGLPSDRFSAERTGGSVSTLTIQRTQQEDSAVYLCASSFGGVKYNEQFFGPGTRLTVL.

V gene TRBV2 combines with J gene TRBJ1-5; 10 bases map to TRBD1. CDR1 is SNHLY and CDR2 is FYNNEI in the germline V gene. V lost 4 bases and J lost 5; bases outside the gene matches: 5. The CDR3 runs 15 residues. CDR3 nucleotides: TGTGCCAGCAGTGGGTATGGGACAGGGGATCAGCCCCAGCATTTT. This codes for CASSGYGTGDQPQHF.

This rearrangement joins TRBV5-1 to TRBJ1-4; TRBD1 might be the D (6 bases). This CDR3 has 15 residues. Trimming left V 0 bases short and J 8 bases short, with 14 bases between. Germline CDR1 SGHRS, CDR2 YFSETQ. CDR3 sequence reads: CASSLGAGAGEKLFF. CDR3 nucleotide sequence: TGCGCCAGCAGCTTGGGAGCGGGGGCGGGGGAAAAACTGTTTTTT.

This clone was recorded once. V usage is TRBV6-1 and J usage is TRBJ1-2, with 7 bases identical to TRBD1. The CDR3 covers 16 residues. V lost 4 bases and J lost 0; bases outside the gene matches: 8. The V gene's germline CDR1 is MNHNS and CDR2 SASEGT. The CDR3 reads CASSALRQGTNYGYTF. The CDR3 coding sequence is TGTGCCAGCAGTGCACTCCGACAGGGCACTAACTATGGCTACACCTTC.

This clone showed up just a few times. The V call is TRBV29-1, the J call TRBJ2-5; a weak D match, TRBD2 (5 bases). Trimming stripped 4 bases from V and 5 bases from J, with 8 bases between. CDR3 length: 11 amino acids. The germline V gene has CDR1 SQVTM and CDR2 ANQGSEA. This CDR3 is CSVVRGETQYF. Written as DNA, the CDR3 is TGCAGCGTTGTCCGAGGGGAGACCCAGTACTTC.

The chain links TRBV7-2 to TRBJ2-7; D might be TRBD1 (6 bases). The CDR3 has 18 amino acids. Trimming left V 2 bases short and J 2 bases short, with 22 bases between. Germline assignment: CDR1 SGHTA and CDR2 FQGNSA. The CDR3 loop is CASSLRQTSFGGTYEQYF. The CDR3 DNA is TGTGCCAGCAGCTTACGTCAGACCTCCTTTGGGGGCACCTACGAGCAGTACTTC.

This rearrangement joins TRBV6-1 to TRBJ2-7; D is unclear. Germline V CDR1 and CDR2: MNHNS, SASEGT. Trimming cost V 5 bases and J 2 bases, with 10 bases left between them. The CDR3 contains 13 residues. CDR3 region: CASSNQVPYEQYF. CDR3 DNA sequence: TGTGCCAGCAGTAATCAGGTACCCTACGAGCAGTACTTC.

This clone was counted between two and nine times. J is TRBJ1-4 and V is TRBV28; no clear D. The CDR3 is 13 amino acids. Germline V gene sequence: CDR1 MDHEN, CDR2 SYDVKM. V lost 3 bases to trimming and J lost 8 bases, with 10 bases between them. CDR3 bases: TGTGCCAGCAGTTTTGCGGCAGTCGAAAAACTGTTTTTT. Its translation is CASSFAAVEKLFF.

This clone was detected only once. This same CDR3 is encoded by further DNA sequences in the sample. This chain uses TRBV7-9 with TRBJ2-7; D ambiguous. The CDR3 consists of 11 residues. From germline, CDR1 is SEHNR and CDR2 FQNEAQ (reference sequence). V dropped 5 bases and J dropped 3 bases, with 5 bases sitting between them. Here the CDR3 reads CASSPLYEQYF. CDR3 nucleotides: TGTGCCAGCAGCCCACTCTACGAGCAGTACTTC.

This clone was picked up one time. This sequence joins TRBV6-1 and TRBJ1-2; the D gene is possibly TRBD1 (5 bases). The CDR3 runs to 15 residues. V gave up 5 bases and J gave up 2 bases, with 15 bases separating them. The V gene's germline CDR1 is MNHNS and CDR2 SASEGT. This CDR3 reads CASSPQPRENYGYTF. CDR3 in DNA: TGTGCCAGCAGTCCCCAACCCAGGGAAAACTATGGCTACACCTTC.

The J gene is TRBJ1-2, the V gene TRBV2; 8 bases line up with TRBD1. Germline V lookup: CDR1 SNHLY, CDR2 FYNNEI. The V segment lost 6 bases and the J segment 4 bases; nucleotides outside the gene matches: 13. CDR3 size: 16 residues. The CDR3 DNA reads as TGTGCCAGCAGGGACCTGGACAGGGATTTGGTCTATGGCTACACCTTC. This sequence encodes CASRDLDRDLVYGYTF.

This clone appeared a few times. The chain joins TRBV15 to TRBJ2-7, with 7 bases fitting TRBD1. Germline trimming cut 0 bases from V and 5 bases from J; bases unmatched to any gene: 7. In germline, CDR1 is LNHNV, CDR2 YYDKDF (reference sequence). CDR3 length: 15 residues. As DNA, the CDR3 is TGTGCCACCAGCAGAGATCCGGGACAGACGGACGAGCAGTACTTC. Encoded protein: CATSRDPGQTDEQYF.

The chain carries TRBV10-3 and TRBJ2-3; D may be TRBD2 (6 bases). The germline V gene has CDR1 ENHRY and CDR2 SYGVKD. The CDR3 loop spans 13 amino acids. V lost 7 bases, J lost 1 base, and 9 bases lay in between. CDR3 sequence (DNA): TGTGCCATCACGTCTAGCGGCACAGATACGCAGTATTTT. Translated: CAITSSGTDTQYF.

The rearrangement joins TRBV2 to TRBJ1-6, with 7 bases identical to TRBD1. With 6 bases clipped from V and 0 bases from J, the junction kept 2 bases outside the gene matches. The CDR3 is 15 residues long. CDR1 is SNHLY, CDR2 FYNNEI, per germline. CDR3 in DNA: TGTGCCAGCAGGGACAGGTACTCCTATAATTCACCCCTCCACTTT. It is translated as CASRDRYSYNSPLHF.

This chain connects TRBV7-9 to TRBJ2-7, with D uncertain. V was shortened by 5 bases and J by 2 bases, with 7 bases between the two germline ends. CDR3 length: 12 residues. CDR1 is SEHNR and CDR2 is FQNEAQ in the germline V gene (reference sequence). DNA for the CDR3: TGTGCCAGCAGCCCCCATCCCTACGAGCAGTACTTC. It translates to CASSPHPYEQYF.

This clone has only a few counts. The chain has TRBV28 and TRBJ2-1; tentative D call: TRBD1 (6 bases). CDR1 is MDHEN, CDR2 SYDVKM, per germline. The CDR3 is 11 residues long. V dropped 6 bases and J dropped 14 bases, with 14 bases sitting between them. The CDR3 spells CASSHRATEFF. CDR3 nucleotides: TGTGCCAGCAGCCACAGGGCGACGGAGTTCTTC.

The chain recombines TRBV5-1 with TRBJ1-1; no clear D gene. The CDR3 spans 14 residues. The germline V gene has CDR1 SGHRS and CDR2 YFSETQ. Trimming took off 2 bases at V and 0 bases at J, with 8 bases between the two ends. This CDR3 reads CASSFEGMNTEAFF. DNA for the CDR3: TGCGCCAGCAGCTTCGAGGGCATGAACACTGAAGCTTTCTTT. Using reference TRBV5-1 and TRBJ1-1 for the parts outside the CDR3, the full variable domain is KAGVTQTPRYLIKTRGQQVTLSCSPISGHRSVSWYQQTPGQGLQFLFEYFSETQRNKGNFPGRFSGRQFSNSRSEMNVSTLELGDSALYLCASSFEGMNTEAFFGQGTRLTVV.